The 5 T cell receptor beta chains listed next were all sequenced from one sample in a study of blood T cell repertoires in COVID-19. Generated by immunoSEQ multiplex PCR, the TCRdb table keeps only in-frame clones and is missing some. Among roughly 41,000 clones, roughly 87% were seen once, and the ten largest hold 3.5% to 4.5%. The source material was peripheral blood. These receptors were taken from a man aged 55 to 69 with acute or convalescent COVID-19.

The chain couples TRBV11-2 to TRBJ2-3, with D maybe TRBD1 (5 bases). CDR3 length: 14 amino acids. Germline assignment: CDR1 SGHAT and CDR2 FQNNGV. Trimming took 1 base from V and 0 from J, leaving 5 bases between them. CDR3 bases: TGTGCCAGCAGCTTAGCAGGGAGCACAGATACGCAGTATTTT. Its translation is CASSLAGSTDTQYF.

This chain links TRBV5-1 with TRBJ1-3, with TRBD1 matching 9 bases. The CDR3 is 16 residues long. Trimming cost V 5 bases and J 0 bases; bases outside gene matches: 6. CDR1 SGHRS and CDR2 YFSETQ come from the germline V gene. CDR3 amino acids: CASRPGTGLSGNTIYF. In DNA form, the CDR3 reads TGCGCCAGCAGACCTGGGACAGGGCTCTCTGGAAACACCATATATTTT.

The chain joins TRBV18 to TRBJ1-2; D is unclear. The CDR3 runs 12 residues. Germline values: CDR1 KGHSH, CDR2 LQKENI. Trimming cost V 6 bases and J 5 bases, with 10 bases left between them. This chain's CDR3 is CASSQERYGYTF. Written as DNA, the CDR3 is TGTGCCAGCTCCCAGGAACGGTATGGCTACACCTTC.

The V gene is TRBV5-5, the J gene TRBJ1-1, with D possibly being TRBD1 (5 bases). V dropped 1 base and J dropped 3 bases, with 13 bases sitting between them. CDR3 length: 15 amino acids. Per germline, CDR1 SGHKS and CDR2 YYEKEE (reference sequence). CDR3 bases: TGTGCCAGCAGCTTGTCTCCCACCAGGGACACTGAAGCTTTCTTT. As protein: CASSLSPTRDTEAFF.

The chain uses TRBV6-2 or TRBV6-3 and TRBJ1-5; 8 bases map to TRBD1. J lost 9 bases, V lost 5 bases, and 12 bases had no gene match. CDR3 size: 15 residues. CDR1 and CDR2 from the germline V gene are MNHEY and SVGEGT. CDR3 region: CASSEAGGGSRPQHF. DNA for the CDR3: TGTGCCAGCAGTGAGGCAGGGGGCGGATCTAGGCCCCAGCATTTT.